The text below deals with one T cell receptor (beta chain). Its cognate antigen has yet to be identified. Base qualities are not at hand, and no much larger clone is one base apart. This record comes from a study of cytomegalovirus exposure and HLA in healthy donors (dated by TCRdb to 2017 to 2019). Broadly, across the study: In an earlier analysis of approximately 640 of the donors, around 290 Gb of sequence data and just under 120 million unique TCR beta sequences from about 180 million T cells were reported. In a later genetic analysis, genome-wide SNP genotypes for about 55% of the roughly 700 donors were used, and that subset was treated as a discovery cohort. Across around 400 genotyped donors of the cohort, an average of roughly 230,000 unique TCR beta nucleotide sequences per donor were sequenced, and approximately 17% of those sequences were non-productive. Alongside the repertoire data, information on donor age, sex, ethnicity and CMV serostatus was compiled. Because of strong linkage in the cohort, four to six DR-DQ haplotypes were treated as single units for association and clustering. In a later analysis, previously published TCR beta repertoires from 550 to 750 donors were re-analyzed and high-resolution HLA genotyping was added so that TCR occurrence patterns could be studied. In the later analysis, no new phenotypic data were used to find candidate immune exposures; instead, reliance was placed on TCR beta sequences and their occurrence across donors. An early release that covered fewer than 750 HLA-typed donors contained 250 to 350 gigabases of sequencing data and 75 million to 100 million unique TCR sequences. The genetic ancestry cluster associated with self-reported Caucasian donors included 80% to 90% of the 300 to 400 genotyped donors. The study used immunosequencing to profile the T cell repertoires of 600 to 850 subjects and linked those repertoires to cytomegalovirus serostatus. To decide whether each TCR beta V gene segment behaved as functional or pseudogenic, an earlier analysis of approximately 620 of the donors relied on high-throughput TCR beta sequencing. HLA typing included class I and class II loci at four-digit resolution. The number of donors typed differed by locus, with 629-630 for A, B, C, DRB1 and DQB1, roughly 520 for DQA1, 606 for DPA1, and over 400 for DPB1. To predict cytomegalovirus infection status, the study combined high-throughput TCR immunosequencing, statistical association of individual TCRs with disease status, and machine learning. The study was designed to test whether signatures of past pathogen exposure could be identified by cataloging public T cell receptors. All discovery cohort repertoires had been generated on a single sequencing platform. A separate validation cohort of over 95 different subjects was used in addition to the 666-subject first cohort. Points the paper makes about the study in general: The study gave a list of about 170 TCR beta chains associated with cytomegalovirus. For the cohort, immune exposure information was limited to CMV serostatus. It was suggested by the authors that the approach could potentially be generalized to other disease states and immunological phenotypes. An association between a missense DCLRE1C variant and V-gene and J-gene trimming of TCR beta chains was found in a later genetic analysis and replicated in an independent cohort. In a later analysis, HLA-associated TCR beta chains were found to be more clonally expanded and to have lower generation probabilities than equally common non-associated chains. Because HLA typing was missing for some donors at each locus, association tests included only the typed subset. In a later analysis, most CMV-associated TCR beta chains were found to appear HLA-restricted, with HLA associations seemingly driven largely by CMV exposure. When HLA alleles, especially DR and DQ, strongly co-occurred, TCR associations were difficult to assign to individual alleles. A further reported finding was that TCR beta sequences accurately predicted the HLA-A and HLA-B alleles for most subjects in the first cohort. This cohort had only TCR beta chains sequenced, and the lack of alpha or paired-chain data limited which features could be detected. Roughly uniform sequencing depth across donors was assumed in presence/absence analyses, although this assumption may not hold. Most TCR sequences were observed very rarely across donors, whereas some public TCRs were present in many individuals. In an earlier analysis of more than 450 of the donors, most TCR beta V segments were observed in productive rearrangements about 90% or about 30% of the time, broadly matching IMGT annotations. Because counts were too low, some 16 rarely observed V segments, including chromosome 9 orphons, were excluded from the earlier analysis of 587 of the donors. Compared with the approximately 670-donor mean, donors in an Asian-associated ancestry cluster had fewer N-insertions in productive TCRs, according to a later genetic analysis. The classifier was reported to diagnose cytomegalovirus status with high specificity and sensitivity in both the original and validation cohorts. A later analysis reported that several top co-occurrence clusters appeared linked to parvovirus B19, influenza, CMV and Epstein-Barr virus. Correlated functional status among segregating V segments might reflect linkage disequilibrium, but an unknown experimental factor could not be ruled out. Some IMGT-functional V segments, including TRBV6-2 and TRBV6-3, could not be distinguished by the 87-base-pair reads and were therefore excluded. A later analysis found that TCR association rates varied across HLA loci, with DRB1 alleles showing the most associated TCRs and HLA-C alleles the fewest. In vitro tests confirmed that a few of the cytomegalovirus-associated TCR beta chains recognize cytomegalovirus antigens. In a later analysis, around 15,000 TCR beta sequences were associated with specific HLA alleles at a false discovery rate of 0.05. A cluster of highly shared sequence variants was judged likely to be a technical artifact of the sequencing pipeline.

Germline trimming amounts to 7 bases on V and 6 bases on J, with 8 as the count of junction bases outside the gene matches. From cysteine to phenylalanine, the CDR3 is 15 amino acids long. CDR3 DNA is the only sequence kept; it has 45 bases, read in frame from the first base. In the germline V gene (reference sequence), CDR1 corresponds to SGHNT and CDR2 to YYREEE. In total, over 600 healthy bone marrow donors made up the cohort. Cohort members were all nominally healthy when sampled, although unrecorded immune exposures were likely present. The donor was CMV seropositive and belonged to the group of 250 to 350 seropositive cohort members. A peripheral blood sample was collected from each donor, and TCR beta sequencing was performed on peripheral blood mononuclear cells. Genomic DNA extraction from the blood cell samples was performed with the Qiagen DNeasy Blood Extraction Kit. The library was obtained by the immunoSEQ multiplex PCR assay. For the multiplex PCR, a mixture combining 60 forward primers for TCR Vbeta segments and 13 reverse primers for TCR Jbeta segments was used. Amplification of the CDR3 region of rearranged TCR beta genes was performed with a multiplex PCR assay on genomic DNA. On the Illumina HiSeq System, the amplified TCR beta libraries were sequenced as 87-base-pair reads. The source study handled its data this way. Across the 670 or so repertoires, a later analysis counted about 81 million unique TCR beta chains, 8.5 million to 12 million of which were shared by at least two donors. Raw reads were error-corrected and collapsed into unique sequences by a nearest-neighbor algorithm in which closely related sequences were merged to remove PCR and sequencing errors. Alignment of CDR3 sequences to IMGT reference sequences was used to assign V, D and J gene segments. For a sequence to be retained, at least a six-nucleotide match to both a V gene segment and a J gene segment was required. A rearrangement counted as productive if the CDR3 had no stop codons and remained in frame with V and J, and every other rearrangement counted as non-productive. Following IMGT convention, CDR3 was defined as the stretch from the second conserved V-encoded cysteine up to the conserved J-encoded phenylalanine. Sequences without an unambiguous match to a single V gene segment were excluded from the earlier analysis of almost 600 of the donors. An earlier analysis of a few hundred of the donors classified V segments as functional when productive rearrangements were above 56.7% and as segregating when the standard deviation between donors was above 5%. A statistical classification framework was built for diagnosing cytomegalovirus status from the catalog of TCR beta chain sequences. V and J gene assignment, in a later analysis, came from comparing TCR nucleotide sequences with IMGT/GENE-DB human TR gene sequences. A later analysis assigned CDR3 sequences and most-parsimonious VDJ recombination scenarios with the TCRdist pipeline. In a later analysis, every TCR beta chain was defined by the combination of its CDR3 amino acid sequence and its V-gene family, and reads without a unique V-gene family were dropped. A later analysis removed 550 to 700 highly shared, low-generation-probability nucleotide sequences to deal with suspected cross-contamination and a sequencing artifact. For each public chain, a later analysis derived a clonal expansion index from normalized ranks of inferred template counts within each repertoire. A later analysis computed generation probabilities with a VDJ recombination model fitted to out-of-frame rearrangements, and checked the results against IGoR. In a later analysis, TCR-TCR, TCR-HLA and TCR-CMV co-occurrence was scored with hypergeometric tests, and a repertoire-size bias correction was applied to TCR pairs. In a later analysis, false discovery rates were estimated by permuting HLA or CMV assignments 20 times. In a later analysis, co-occurring TCRs were grouped with DBSCAN, and TCRdist sequence similarity was added when clustering was performed within HLA-allele-positive subsets. Repertoires with fewer than 30,000 or more than 120,000 public chains, plus five repertoires with anomalous nucleotide sharing, were excluded from co-occurrence clustering. TCRdb took this table from immuneACCESS and kept in-frame rearrangements with V and J called. Such tables lack part of the clones; where checked against another copy, unresolved V genes explain under half of the gap, and the rest is unexplained. V and J calls and clone size are copied from that table; D and trimming were computed from the DNA. This sample is represented by over 150,000 clones; 65% to 85% of them were singletons. In total, the top ten clones hold about 3% of the sample.

This receptor was taken from a woman aged 50 to 60 in good health and CMV-seropositive. Material: PBMCs. The chain uses TRBV5-4 and TRBJ1-4, with 11 middle bases fitting TRBD1. CDR3 protein: CASSPSGQGDEKLFF. The DNA is TGTGCCAGCTCACCCTCGGGACAGGGGGATGAAAAACTGTTTTTT.